Reported below is one T cell receptor beta chain. Its cognate antigen is unknown. This sample is drawn from a study of T cells in Graves' hyperthyroidism and ophthalmopathy. Study conclusions and caveats: Prediction of ophthalmopathy progression came a median around 7.1 months pre-onset. Within blood appeared most thyroid clonotypes that had expanded above 0.001.

Recently diagnosed hyperthyroidism of less than 2 months' duration affected patients aged 18 to 65. Criteria for exclusion of patients were uncontrolled infection, other autoimmune disease, pregnancy or lactation. The CDR3 regions of TCR beta were amplified from RNA transcripts. HTBI primers were used for first-round RT-PCR of the TCR CDR3. TCRdb re-analysed the multiplex PCR reads in MiXCR, keeping a single row per CDR3 protein. The repertoire holds a few hundred thousand distinct CDR3 sequences, with around 25% as singletons. After removal of 5 bases from V and 7 bases from J, the junction contained 13 bases not matched to a gene. The CDR3 contains 18 residues. Germline V gene sequence: CDR1 KGHDR, CDR2 SFDVKD.

This chain joins TRBV24-1 and TRBJ2-1; TRBD2 matches at 13 bases. The sequencing sample was made of blood. The clonotype comes from a man between 50 and 59 years old with Graves' hyperthyroidism. CDR3 residues: CATSGGRGRLAGGNEQFF. CDR3 in DNA: TGTGCCACCAGTGGGGGCCGGGGACGACTAGCGGGAGGTAATGAGCAGTTCTTC.